The 11 T cell receptor beta chains presented below share a single source sample, sequenced in a study of T-cell reconstitution after alpha-beta-depleted transplantation in children. Preparation of the TCRbeta library used unique molecular identifiers. From the PCR reads, TCRdb called clonotypes with MiXCR, one entry per CDR3 protein. The data hold 700,000 or so distinct CDR3 sequences, with around 14% observed a single time. The input for sequencing was PBMCs, taken before TCRalphabeta/CD19-depleted stem cell transplant. The receptors were sampled from a girl aged 2 to 9 with congenital amegakaryocytic thrombocytopenia, due to receive a stem cell transplant.

The chain combines TRBV3-1 with TRBJ2-1; 8 nucleotides line up with TRBD2. This CDR3 is built from 11 residues. Germline values: CDR1 LGHDT, CDR2 YNNKEL (reference sequence). The ends lost 8 bases at V and 15 bases at J; junction bases unmatched: 9. CDR3 sequence (DNA): TGTGCCAGCTCCCGGGGACTAGAAGTGTTCTTC. This codes for CASSRGLEVFF.

The rearrangement joins TRBV5-1 to TRBJ2-3; 12 nucleotides line up with TRBD2. Germline loops: CDR1 SGHRS, CDR2 YFSETQ. The CDR3 consists of 18 residues. V trimming: 0 bases; J trimming: 4 bases; junction bases outside the gene matches: 9. The CDR3 region has the DNA TGCGCCAGCAGCTTGGGCCCCCAGACTAGCGGGAGCTCAGATACGCAGTATTTT. It translates to CASSLGPQTSGSSDTQYF.

The chain uses TRBV20-1 and TRBJ2-7; D possibly corresponds to TRBD2 (6 bases). CDR3 length: 14 residues. Germline V gives CDR1 DFQATT, CDR2 SNEGSKA (reference sequence). The V gene lost 0 bases and the J gene lost 7 bases, with 16 bases spanning the gap. This CDR3 reads CSARDQEGSGEQYF. The DNA for the CDR3 is TGCAGTGCTAGAGATCAGGAGGGTTCGGGAGAGCAGTACTTC.

This clonotype showed up many times. The chain is built from TRBV5-4 and TRBJ2-1, with TRBD2 as a possible D gene (6 bases). This CDR3 is built from 17 residues. V dropped 3 bases and J dropped 3 bases, with 19 bases sitting between them. CDR1 and CDR2 from the germline V gene are SGHNT and YYREEE (reference sequence). As DNA, the CDR3 is TGTGCCAGCAGCTACCATTTAGCGGAGCGACTCTACAATGAGCAGTTCTTC. As protein: CASSYHLAERLYNEQFF.

The V and J genes are TRBV12-3 or TRBV12-4 and TRBJ2-5; 9 nucleotides align to TRBD1. The CDR3 totals 17 residues. The J segment lost 3 bases and the V segment lost 6 bases, leaving 14 bases of the junction unmatched. In nucleotides, the CDR3 is TGTGCCAGCAGACAGGGACAGGGACATACCTTAGAAGAGACCCAGTACTTC. Translated: CASRQGQGHTLEETQYF.

This clonotype appeared many times. CDR3 sequence reads: CASSPLREAFF. The CDR3, as DNA: TGTGCCAGCAGTCCACTAAGAGAAGCTTTCTTT. V usage is TRBV2 and J usage is TRBJ1-1; D is undetermined. In germline, CDR1 is SNHLY, CDR2 FYNNEI. CDR3 size: 11 residues. The V gene lost 5 bases and the J gene lost 8 bases, with 9 bases spanning the gap.

This clonotype was found many times. J is TRBJ1-6 and V is TRBV20-1, with D uncertain. Trimming shortened V by 0 bases and J by 11 bases, and 14 bases separated the two germline ends. The germline V gene has CDR1 DFQATT and CDR2 SNEGSKA (reference sequence). CDR3 length: 14 residues. The DNA of the CDR3 is TGCAGTGCTAGAGAGGAAGAGGGTCAACCACCCCTCCACTTT. Its protein is CSAREEEGQPPLHF.

This clonotype occurred a few times. J is TRBJ2-3 and V is TRBV5-1, with D tentatively TRBD2 (7 bases). Trimming cost V 3 bases and J 4 bases, with 18 bases left between them. CDR3 length equals 16 residues. Germline lookup yields CDR1 SGHRS and CDR2 YFSETQ. The CDR3 is CASSSHPGAGADTQYF. The DNA of the CDR3 is TGCGCCAGCAGCTCGCACCCAGGGGCGGGAGCAGATACGCAGTATTTT. The full variable domain, rest sourced from reference TRBV5-1 and TRBJ2-3, is KAGVTQTPRYLIKTRGQQVTLSCSPISGHRSVSWYQQTPGQGLQFLFEYFSETQRNKGNFPGRFSGRQFSNSRSEMNVSTLELGDSALYLCASSSHPGAGADTQYFGPGTRLTVL.

The rearrangement joins TRBV4-1 to TRBJ2-7; D gene unclear. This CDR3 is built from 15 residues. CDR1 is MGHRA, CDR2 YSYEKL, per germline. The V and J ends lost 0 bases and 2 bases respectively, with 11 bases between them. Here the CDR3 DNA reads TGCGCCAGCAGCCAAGATCGGACCTCGACCTACGAGCAGTACTTC. Translated: CASSQDRTSTYEQYF.

The chain links TRBV20-1 to TRBJ2-3; tentative D call: TRBD1 (8 bases). CDR1 is DFQATT, CDR2 SNEGSKA, per germline (reference sequence). The CDR3 is 19 amino acids. Trimming cost V 6 bases and J 5 bases, with 33 bases left between them. CDR3 DNA: TGCAGTGCCGCAACCGGGACAGGACGATCAGGGGGGGTTTTAGATACGCAGTATTTT. Amino acid sequence: CSAATGTGRSGGVLDTQYF.

CDR3 bases: TGTGCCAGCAACCCAGGGACTATCTCCTACGAGCAGTACTTC. Protein product: CASNPGTISYEQYF. The chain combines TRBV28 with TRBJ2-7; 7 bases line up with TRBD2. Germline values: CDR1 MDHEN, CDR2 SYDVKM. The length of the CDR3 is 14 residues. V lost 7 bases and J lost 0; bases outside the gene matches: 6.